This paragraph reports one TCR beta chain. The antigen remains unidentified. This sample stems from a study of cytomegalovirus exposure and HLA in healthy donors. Background on the study: An analysis done earlier identified about 120 million unique TCR beta sequences from around 180 million T cells. Study-wide results and caveats: Sequencing likely caused a cluster of highly shared sequence variants.

13 Jbeta primers and 60 Vbeta primers were used for the PCR. The data were produced by immunoSEQ multiplex PCR, yet TCRdb's version contains in-frame clones alone and is incomplete. The data hold some 190,000 clones, with roughly 90% observed a single time. The specimen was PBMCs. The origin of this receptor is a boy under 10 years old in good health and CMV-seronegative.

The CDR3 reads CASSPGQGASTDTQYF. The CDR3 nucleotides read TGTGCCAGCAGTCCGGGACAGGGGGCTTCCACAGATACGCAGTATTTT. This chain links TRBV6-4 with TRBJ2-3; 12 positions match TRBD1. The junction had 5 bases not matched to a gene; V was cut back by 5 bases and J by 2 bases. The CDR3 runs to 16 residues. The V gene's germline CDR1 is MRHNA and CDR2 SNTAGT.